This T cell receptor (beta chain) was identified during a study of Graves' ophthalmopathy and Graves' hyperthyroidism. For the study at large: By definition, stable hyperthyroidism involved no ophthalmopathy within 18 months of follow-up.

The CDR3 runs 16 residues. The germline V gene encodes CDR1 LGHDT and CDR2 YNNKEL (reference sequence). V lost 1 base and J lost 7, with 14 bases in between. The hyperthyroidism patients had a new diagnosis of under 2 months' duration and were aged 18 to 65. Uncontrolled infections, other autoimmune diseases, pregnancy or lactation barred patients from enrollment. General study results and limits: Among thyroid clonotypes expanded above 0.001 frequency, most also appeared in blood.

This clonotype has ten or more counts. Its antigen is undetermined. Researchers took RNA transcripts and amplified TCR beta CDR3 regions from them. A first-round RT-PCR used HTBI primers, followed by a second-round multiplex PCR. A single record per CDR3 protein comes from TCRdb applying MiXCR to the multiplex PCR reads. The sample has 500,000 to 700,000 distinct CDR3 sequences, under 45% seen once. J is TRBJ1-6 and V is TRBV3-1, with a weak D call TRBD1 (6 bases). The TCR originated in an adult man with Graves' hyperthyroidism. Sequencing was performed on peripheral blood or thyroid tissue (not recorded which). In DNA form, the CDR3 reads TGTGCCAGCAGCCAAGTAAGGACAGTAGGGAATTCACCCCTCCACTTT. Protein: CASSQVRTVGNSPLHF. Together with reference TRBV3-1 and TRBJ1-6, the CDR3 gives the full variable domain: DTAVSQTPKYLVTQMGNDKSIKCEQNLGHDTMYWYKQDSKKFLKIMFSYNNKELIINETVPNRFSPKSPDKAHLNLHINSLELGDSAVYFCASSQVRTVGNSPLHFGNGTRLTVT.